One sample yielded the 29 T cell receptor beta chains listed below, sequenced in a study of T cell responses to AZD1222 COVID-19 vaccine. Sequencing used immunoSEQ multiplex PCR; TCRdb keeps in-frame clones, though not all of them. The repertoire holds some 160,000 clones, around nine tenths seen once, with more than 5.5% in the top ten. Sequenced material: peripheral blood, taken on day 0 of AZD1222 vaccination. These receptor sequences come from an adult in good health.

Comment on this clone: The same CDR3 also results from other DNA sequences found in this sample. The rearrangement joins TRBV7-2 to TRBJ1-6; no firm D call. Germline values: CDR1 SGHTA, CDR2 FQGNSA. This CDR3 is built from 14 residues. V lost 1 base, J lost 2 bases, and 3 bases lay in between. The CDR3 nucleotides read TGTGCCAGCAGCTTAGGACCCTATAATTCACCCCTCCACTTT. Its translation: CASSLGPYNSPLHF. The variable domain in full, completed from reference TRBV7-2 and TRBJ1-6, reads GAGVSQSPSNKVTEKGKDVELRCDPISGHTALYWYRQSLGQGLEFLIYFQGNSAPDKSGLPSDRFSAERTGGSVSTLTIQRTQQEDSAVYLCASSLGPYNSPLHFGNGTRLTVT.

The gene calls are TRBV5-1 and TRBJ1-6, with TRBD1 matching 9 bases. Per the germline V gene, CDR1 is SGHRS and CDR2 is YFSETQ. The CDR3 has 17 residues. The trim removed 0 bases at V and 9 bases at J, leaving 10 bases unmatched. The CDR3 protein is CASSLGFVGQGLSPLHF. CDR3 sequence (DNA): TGCGCCAGCAGCTTGGGTTTTGTGGGACAGGGTCTTTCACCCCTCCACTTT.

The chain is built from TRBV5-4 and TRBJ1-4, with 7 bases matching TRBD1. From germline, CDR1 is SGHNT and CDR2 YYREEE (reference sequence). With V trimmed by 2 bases and J by 3 bases, 4 bases remained unmatched. The CDR3 totals 15 residues. The CDR3 DNA follows: TGTGCCAGCAGCTTTAATACAGGGGCTAATGAAAAACTGTTTTTT. Amino acid sequence: CASSFNTGANEKLFF.

CDR3 sequence: CASRGRQGPNEKLFF. The DNA for the CDR3 is TGTGCCAGCAGGGGAAGACAGGGCCCTAATGAAAAACTGTTTTTT. The chain links TRBV14 to TRBJ1-4, with 7 bases aligning to TRBD1. J lost 3 bases, V lost 6 bases, and 7 bases had no gene match. CDR3 length equals 15 residues. Germline lookup yields CDR1 SGHDN and CDR2 FVKESK.

This chain joins TRBV3-1 (or the pseudogene TRBV3-2) and TRBJ1-2, with D possibly matching TRBD1 (5 bases). V dropped 0 bases and J dropped 3 bases, with 20 bases sitting between them. Germline V gene data show CDR1 as LGHDT and CDR2 as YNNKEL (reference sequence). The CDR3 loop spans 18 amino acids. The CDR3 is CASSQDWIRGKDDYGYTF. CDR3 DNA: TGTGCCAGCAGCCAAGATTGGATTAGGGGAAAGGATGACTATGGCTACACCTTC.

With respect to this clone: One end of the junction fails to match germline, which may point to a read error. The chain combines TRBV29-1 with TRBJ2-7; D uncertain. This CDR3 is 11 amino acids long. Germline assignment: CDR1 SQVTM and CDR2 ANQGSEA. CDR3 in amino acids: CSAEGLGEQYF. The CDR3 coding sequence is TGCAGCGCTGAAGGGCTGGGGGAGCAGTACTTC.

The chain carries TRBV11-1 and TRBJ1-5, with TRBD1 matching 7 bases. CDR3 length equals 15 residues. Germline values: CDR1 SGHAT, CDR2 FQDESV (reference sequence). V lost 5 bases, J lost 1 base, and 5 bases stayed unmatched. The CDR3 loop reads CASSAGTASNQPQHF. CDR3 nucleotides: TGTGCCAGCAGCGCAGGGACAGCGAGCAATCAGCCCCAGCATTTT.

This chain connects TRBV9 to TRBJ1-3, with a weak D call TRBD1 (5 bases). Looked up from germline, CDR1 is SGDLS and CDR2 is YYNGEE. This CDR3 is built from 14 residues. The V end was cut by 0 bases, the J end by 7 bases, with 11 bases between. CDR3 nucleotide sequence: TGTGCCAGCAGCGTAGGGCAGGGAAGCAACACCATATATTTT. Translated, it gives CASSVGQGSNTIYF.

The genes are TRBV9 and TRBJ2-5; D may be TRBD2 (6 bases). This CDR3 spans 15 amino acids. Trimming stripped 1 base from V and 5 bases from J, with 15 bases between. Germline V lookup: CDR1 SGDLS, CDR2 YYNGEE. CDR3 in amino acids: CASSVMGKEGETQYF. The CDR3 DNA reads TGTGCCAGCAGCGTAATGGGGAAGGAGGGGGAGACCCAGTACTTC.

The gene calls are TRBV6-4 and TRBJ1-5; D remains unclear. CDR1 is MRHNA, CDR2 SNTAGT, per germline. The ends were cut back, 6 bases at V and 7 bases at J, with 13 bases in the middle. The CDR3 runs to 13 residues. CDR3 sequence (DNA): TGTGCCAGCAGCCTTACGCTGGGCCAGCCCCAGCATTTT. It specifies CASSLTLGQPQHF.

V is TRBV29-1 and J is TRBJ1-1; a weak D match, TRBD1 (6 bases). This CDR3 contains 12 residues. CDR1 is SQVTM, CDR2 ANQGSEA, per germline. Trimming removed 5 bases at V and 0 bases at J, with 7 bases between. This CDR3 is CSVRQVNTEAFF. The DNA of the CDR3 is TGCAGCGTTAGACAGGTGAACACTGAAGCTTTCTTT.

The chain joins TRBV6-1 to TRBJ1-1; TRBD1 agrees at 7 bases. V lost 2 bases to trimming and J lost 11 bases; unmatched junction nucleotides: 8. CDR3 length equals 13 residues. From germline, CDR1 is MNHNS and CDR2 SASEGT. The CDR3 DNA reads as TGTGCCAGCAGTGAAACAGGGGACCAGGAGGCTTTCTTT. It codes for CASSETGDQEAFF.

This clone occurred many times. The V and J genes are TRBV6-4 and TRBJ2-1; TRBD2 matches 9 bases. Per the germline V gene, CDR1 is MRHNA and CDR2 is SNTAGT. V was clipped by 3 bases and J by 8 bases; unmatched bases: 5. This CDR3 has 14 amino acids. CDR3 loop: CASSDGGGEDEQFF. CDR3 coding DNA: TGTGCCAGCAGTGATGGCGGGGGGGAGGATGAGCAGTTCTTC.

The CDR3 is CASSYRGDYGYTF. CDR3 nucleotides: TGTGCCAGCAGCTACAGGGGAGACTATGGCTACACCTTC. The chain couples TRBV27 to TRBJ1-2; 7 positions agree with TRBD1. CDR1 is MNHEY, CDR2 SMNVEV, per germline (reference sequence). J gave up 3 bases and V 6 bases, and 4 bases lay outside the gene matches. This CDR3 has 13 residues.

The chain employs TRBV10-1 and TRBJ1-5; D is uncertain. The V end lost 0 bases, the J end lost 4 bases, and 13 bases lay between the germline ends. CDR1 and CDR2 (germline): WNHNN, SYGVQD (reference sequence). The CDR3 is 16 amino acids. The CDR3 DNA reads TGCGCCAGCAGTGAGTCCGGGTCTTCATGGAATCAGCCCCAGCATTTT. Amino acids: CASSESGSSWNQPQHF.

The chain carries TRBV28 and TRBJ1-4, with 9 bases fitting TRBD1. This CDR3 is 18 amino acids long. The ends lost 4 bases at V and 0 bases at J; junction bases unmatched: 9. Germline assignment: CDR1 MDHEN and CDR2 SYDVKM. The CDR3 is CASSSPDRGFTTNEKLFF. The CDR3 DNA is TGTGCCAGCAGTTCGCCGGACAGGGGTTTCACAACTAATGAAAAACTGTTTTTT. The full variable domain, in which reference TRBV28 and TRBJ1-4 provide the parts outside the CDR3, is DVKVTQSSRYLVKRTGEKVFLECVQDMDHENMFWYRQDPGLGLRLIYFSYDVKMKEKGDIPEGYSVSREKKERFSLILESASTNQTSMYLCASSSPDRGFTTNEKLFFGSGTQLSVL.

The rearrangement links TRBV12-3 or TRBV12-4 to TRBJ1-3; no clear D gene. Trimming cost V 4 bases and J 7 bases, with 11 bases left between them. The CDR3 has 13 amino acids. Written as DNA, the CDR3 is TGTGCCAGCAGTTCCGACTCGGGGAACACCATATATTTT. This translates into CASSSDSGNTIYF.

The chain employs TRBV29-1 and TRBJ2-6; 8 bases map to TRBD1. The trim removed 5 bases at V and 1 base at J, leaving 7 bases unmatched. CDR3 length equals 16 residues. Germline CDR1 SQVTM, CDR2 ANQGSEA. The CDR3 is CSVTTGGLSGANVLTF. The CDR3 DNA reads as TGCAGCGTTACAACAGGGGGATTATCTGGGGCCAACGTCCTGACTTTC.

The rearrangement uses TRBV19 and TRBJ1-5; no firm D call. Trimming took off 5 bases at V and 2 bases at J, with 7 bases between the two ends. The CDR3 has 13 residues. Germline V gene sequence: CDR1 LNHDA, CDR2 SQIVND (reference sequence). CDR3 DNA sequence: TGTGCCAGTAGTTACAGCGGCAATCAGCCCCAGCATTTT. Amino acid sequence: CASSYSGNQPQHF.

This sequence joins TRBV28 and TRBJ1-2; D perhaps matches TRBD1 (5 bases). Germline V gene lookup returns CDR1 MDHEN and CDR2 SYDVKM. The CDR3 has 14 residues. Trimming left V 6 bases short and J 4 bases short, with 15 bases between. DNA for the CDR3: TGTGCCAGCAGCCGCCGGGGCAGAAGCTATGGCTACACCTTC. Protein: CASSRRGRSYGYTF.

V and J are TRBV6-2 or TRBV6-3 and TRBJ1-2; possibly TRBD1 for D (6 bases). The CDR3 consists of 14 residues. The V end was cut by 5 bases, the J end by 2 bases, with 12 bases between. Per germline, CDR1 MNHEY and CDR2 SVGEGT. The CDR3 protein is CASSTPDRNYGYTF. DNA of the CDR3: TGTGCCAGCAGTACCCCGGACAGAAACTATGGCTACACCTTC.

This chain links TRBV27 with TRBJ2-2; no firm D call. CDR1 is MNHEY, CDR2 SMNVEV, per germline (reference sequence). The V end was cut by 1 base, the J end by 2 bases, with 5 bases between. CDR3 length: 14 residues. CDR3 protein: CASSLYRNTGELFF. As DNA, the CDR3 is TGTGCCAGCAGTTTATACCGAAACACCGGGGAGCTGTTTTTT.

This sequence joins TRBV11-3 and TRBJ2-7; D uncertain. V was trimmed by 1 base and J by 6 bases, leaving 7 bases between them. The CDR3 is 12 residues long. Germline V lookup: CDR1 SGHNT, CDR2 YENEEA. CDR3 protein: CASSLGVGEQYF. CDR3 bases: TGTGCCAGCAGCTTAGGGGTCGGCGAGCAGTACTTC. Full variable domain (rest looked up from reference TRBV11-3 and TRBJ2-7): EAGVVQSPRYKIIEKKQPVAFWCNPISGHNTLYWYLQNLGQGPELLIRYENEEAVDDSQLPKDRFSAERLKGVDSTLKIQPAELGDSAVYLCASSLGVGEQYFGPGTRLTVT.

As to this clone: The junction differs from germline at one of its ends, possibly a read error. The chain uses TRBV5-7 and TRBJ2-5; D call uncertain. TRBV5-7 is identified as an open reading frame with a role that is uncertain. This CDR3 comprises 12 residues. For the CDR3, the DNA is TGTGCCAGCAGCTTGGCCCACGGCTTGCCCCACTTC. Translation gives CASSLAHGLPHF.

The gene calls are TRBV6-5 and TRBJ1-5, with D possibly matching TRBD1 (5 bases). CDR1 is MNHEY, CDR2 SVGAGI, per germline. Trimming shortened V by 6 bases and J by 7 bases, and 19 bases separated the two germline ends. This CDR3 is 15 amino acids long. Here the CDR3 reads CASRTGGNSQQPQHF. The CDR3 DNA is TGTGCCAGCAGAACCGGGGGAAATTCCCAACAGCCCCAGCATTTT.

The V and J genes are TRBV6-4 and TRBJ2-3; 9 nucleotides agree with TRBD2. The CDR3 covers 17 residues. Germline CDR1 and CDR2: MRHNA and SNTAGT. Unmatched junction bases numbered 12, after V lost 5 bases and J lost 3 bases. The CDR3 region is CASSTGSGSIPTDTQYF. In DNA, the CDR3 is TGTGCCAGCAGTACGGGTAGCGGGAGTATACCGACAGATACGCAGTATTTT.

The chain joins TRBV2 to TRBJ1-5; possibly TRBD1 for D (5 bases). CDR1 SNHLY and CDR2 FYNNEI come from the germline V gene. Trimming took 4 bases from V and 5 from J, leaving 18 bases between them. This CDR3 region has 16 residues. CDR3 protein: CASSGFPTVGYQPQHF. The CDR3 nucleotides are TGTGCCAGCAGTGGATTTCCGACAGTCGGCTATCAGCCCCAGCATTTT.

J is TRBJ1-4 and V is TRBV5-1; 9 nucleotides line up with TRBD1. This CDR3 region has 15 residues. CDR1 is SGHRS, CDR2 YFSETQ, per germline. V was pared by 0 bases and J by 5 bases, with 2 bases of the junction left unmatched. The CDR3 bases are TGCGCCAGCAGCTTGGGGGACAGGGCGAATGAAAAACTGTTTTTT. Its translation is CASSLGDRANEKLFF.

The chain recombines TRBV2 with TRBJ2-1; 9 nucleotides align to TRBD1. With 4 bases clipped from V and 6 bases from J, the junction kept 4 bases outside the gene matches. Germline V gene sequence: CDR1 SNHLY, CDR2 FYNNEI. The CDR3 extends over 14 amino acids. The CDR3 here is CASSGQGGFNEQFF. The CDR3 DNA reads TGTGCCAGCAGTGGACAGGGGGGGTTCAATGAGCAGTTCTTC. The whole variable domain, filled in from reference TRBV2 and TRBJ2-1, reads EPEVTQTPSHQVTQMGQEVILRCVPISNHLYFYWYRQILGQKVEFLVSFYNNEISEKSEIFDDQFSVERPDGSNFTLKIRSTKLEDSAMYFCASSGQGGFNEQFFGPGTRLTVL.